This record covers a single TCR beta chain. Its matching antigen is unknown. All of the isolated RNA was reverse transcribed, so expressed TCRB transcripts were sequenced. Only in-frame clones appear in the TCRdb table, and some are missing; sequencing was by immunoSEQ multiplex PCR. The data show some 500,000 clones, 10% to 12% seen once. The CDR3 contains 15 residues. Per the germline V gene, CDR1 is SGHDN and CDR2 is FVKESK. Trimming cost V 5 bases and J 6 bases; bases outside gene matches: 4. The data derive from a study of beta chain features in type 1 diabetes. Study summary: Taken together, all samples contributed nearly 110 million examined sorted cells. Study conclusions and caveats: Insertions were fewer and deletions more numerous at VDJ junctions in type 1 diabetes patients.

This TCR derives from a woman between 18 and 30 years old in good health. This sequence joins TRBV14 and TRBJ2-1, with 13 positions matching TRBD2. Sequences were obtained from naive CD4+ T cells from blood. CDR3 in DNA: TGTGCCAGCAGCGCACTAGCGGGAGGGCCCAATGAGCAGTTCTTC. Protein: CASSALAGGPNEQFF.